This T cell receptor beta chain emerged from a study of CD8 T cells in Susac syndrome. RNA was extracted with the RNeasy kit, and a quantity of about 0.45 to 1 ug was reverse transcribed using random hexamers. MiXCR, run by TCRdb on the immunoSEQ multiplex PCR reads, gives a single entry per CDR3 protein. The sample records 95,000 to 150,000 distinct CDR3 sequences, 95% to 96% being singletons. As for this clonotype: The antigen is undetermined.

TCR beta from blood CD8+ and CD4+ T cells was sequenced. General study points: Clonal expansion was missing from Susac syndrome CD4+ T cell repertoires.

This CDR3 is 16 amino acids long. The trim removed 2 bases at V and 4 bases at J, leaving 6 bases unmatched. Germline V gives CDR1 KGHDR, CDR2 SFDVKD. The TCR sequence derives from a human donor with Susac syndrome. This chain links TRBV24-1 with TRBJ1-5; 8 bases align to TRBD1. Sequencing used CD4+ T cells from PBMCs. The CDR3 DNA is TGTGCCACCAGTGATTCCGCAGGGGGCGCGAATCAGCCCCAGCATTTT. Residues: CATSDSAGGANQPQHF.